This T cell receptor (beta chain) was captured by sequencing in a study of identifying expanded T cells in peripheral blood. Study results and limitations: Over two and four weeks, about 15 and 19 clones changed, versus around 1.3 between replicates.

The assay was immunoSEQ multiplex PCR, and TCRdb's table has in-frame clones only and misses some. The table shows tens of thousands of clones, with around 88% occurring only once. Collection occurred without any documented infections or immune events in donors. As to this clone: No antigen is known for it.

This CDR3 spans 16 amino acids. V was clipped by 5 bases and J by 1 base; unmatched bases: 8. The germline gives CDR1 SEHNR, CDR2 FQNEAQ (reference sequence). This sequence was found in a person aged 18 to 75 in good health. This chain connects TRBV7-9 to TRBJ2-3; TRBD1 aligns across 8 bases. The sample was blood. In DNA, the CDR3 is TGTGCCAGCAGCCCCCGGCGGGGACAGGGCACAGATACGCAGTATTTT. This codes for CASSPRRGQGTDTQYF.